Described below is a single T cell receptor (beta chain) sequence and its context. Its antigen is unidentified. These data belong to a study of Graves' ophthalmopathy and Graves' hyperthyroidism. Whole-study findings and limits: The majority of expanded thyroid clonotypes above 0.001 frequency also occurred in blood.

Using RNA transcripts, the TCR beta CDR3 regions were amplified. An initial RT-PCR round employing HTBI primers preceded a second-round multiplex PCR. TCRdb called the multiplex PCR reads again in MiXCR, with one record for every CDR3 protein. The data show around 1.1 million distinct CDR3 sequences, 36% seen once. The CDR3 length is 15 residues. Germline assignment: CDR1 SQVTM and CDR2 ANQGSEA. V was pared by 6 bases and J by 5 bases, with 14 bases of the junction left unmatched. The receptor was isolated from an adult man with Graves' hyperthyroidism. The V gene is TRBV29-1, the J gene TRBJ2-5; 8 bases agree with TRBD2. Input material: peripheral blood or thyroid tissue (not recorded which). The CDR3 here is CSVVAGGGAQETQYF. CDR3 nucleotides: TGCAGCGTGGTCGCCGGGGGGGGGGCCCAGGAGACCCAGTACTTC.